This note documents a single TCR beta chain sequence. As yet, its antigen is unknown. These data originate in a study of T cells in localized non-small cell lung cancer. Germline assignment: CDR1 MNHNS and CDR2 SASEGT. J was trimmed by 5 bases and V by 7 bases; bases with no gene match: 10. The CDR3 runs to 15 residues. Some clones are missing from TCRdb's copy, which holds only in-frame ones; the method was immunoSEQ multiplex PCR. This table holds 9,400 or so clones, just under 90% found once. Study-level points and caveats: Clonality peaked in uninvolved adjacent lung rather than tumor. Elevated circulating T cell density in blood was associated with longer overall survival. Paired adjacent lung recovered a median around 60 of the top 100 tumor clones.

The sequence was obtained from an older female donor with stage II squamous cell lung carcinoma. The chain joins TRBV6-1 to TRBJ1-4, with 7 bases that match TRBD1. Here the sequenced sample was peripheral blood, taken before any cancer treatment. CDR3 in DNA: TGTGCCAGCACCCGGGGTGCAGGGGGAAATGAAAAACTGTTTTTT. Translation: CASTRGAGGNEKLFF.